This T cell receptor (beta chain) derives from a study of T-cell memory formation after mild COVID-19. TCRdb independently ran MiXCR on the 5' RACE reads; one entry per CDR3 protein. The sample gives approximately 350,000 distinct CDR3 sequences, 13% of which show up once; about a fifth is in the top ten. Looked up from germline, CDR1 is MNHEY and CDR2 is SVGAGI. Trimming took 6 bases from V and 7 from J, leaving 19 bases between them. This CDR3 has 14 amino acids. This clonotype was seen a few times. This clonotype was sampled from a man aged 18 to 30 who had mild COVID-19 (a few samples of this study predate the infection). Cell type and time point are not known. The specimen was PBMCs or a T cell subset sorted from them (not recorded which). The chain combines TRBV6-5 with TRBJ2-7; D ambiguous. The CDR3 region is CASRTGSIPVEQYF. The CDR3 nucleotides read TGTGCCAGCAGGACCGGGTCCATACCTGTAGAGCAGTACTTC.